This T cell receptor beta chain derives from a study of OX40 agonist ivuxolimab in advanced cancers. Trimming pared 3 bases from V and 5 bases from J, leaving 17 bases between. The CDR3 loop spans 15 amino acids. Germline V lookup: CDR1 MDHEN, CDR2 SYDVKM. The protocol was immunoSEQ multiplex PCR, while the TCRdb copy is restricted to in-frame clones and leaves out a portion. The sample lists 30,000 to 40,000 clones; approximately 89% were seen once. The cohort excluded patients with autoimmune disease history or systemic immunosuppression. Baseline was the first blood sampling point, followed by cycle 4 day 1 and cycle 7 day 1.

The chain links TRBV28 to TRBJ2-7; D ambiguous. The input for sequencing was CD4+ or CD8+ T cells sorted from blood, taken in a trial of the OX40 agonist ivuxolimab. The TCR comes from an adult with an advanced solid tumor such as melanoma, head and neck, liver or kidney cancer. The CDR3 here is CASSFPYGRRDEQYF. CDR3 nucleotide sequence: TGTGCCAGCAGTTTCCCTTATGGTCGTAGGGACGAGCAGTACTTC.